This TCR beta chain was found in a study of cytomegalovirus exposure and HLA in healthy donors. Overall study findings and caveats: In vitro experiments confirmed that a few CMV-associated chains were specific for CMV antigens. The study designated fewer than 200 TCR beta chains cytomegalovirus-associated.

Details on this clone: The target antigen is unknown.

V shed 2 bases, J shed 1 base, and the junction held 5 bases outside the gene matches. This CDR3 region has 16 residues. The V gene's germline CDR1 is SGHNT and CDR2 YENEEA. Sequenced by immunoSEQ multiplex PCR; TCRdb stores in-frame clones only, minus some. The table lists around 100,000 clones, about 85% of them singletons, with approximately 22% in the top ten. The donors formed part of the approximately 120-subject validation cohort, distinct from the approximately 640-subject first cohort. The chain carries TRBV11-3 and TRBJ1-2; TRBD1 agrees at 9 bases. The specimen sequenced was PBMCs. This receptor was taken from a young man in good health and CMV-seropositive. For the CDR3, the DNA is TGTGCCAGCAGCTTAAGGCGGGACAGGGTTAACTATGGCTACACCTTC. Translating it yields CASSLRRDRVNYGYTF.